This T cell receptor (beta chain) was observed in a study of T-cell reconstitution after alpha-beta-depleted transplantation in children. Germline lookup yields CDR1 SQVTM and CDR2 ANQGSEA. The V gene end was trimmed by 6 bases and the J gene end by 3 bases; junction bases not matched to a gene: 12. The CDR3 totals 15 residues. Notes on the study in general: At one year after transplant, newly produced T cells mostly accounted for T-cell counts and diversity. Roughly two months post-transplant, alpha-beta T cells reportedly originated from several hundred graft clones that had expanded. The study traced high day-60 TCRbeta diversity in some patients to surviving recipient T cells and thymic progenitors.

This clonotype was seen a handful of times. Its target is unknown. It was with unique molecular identifiers that the TCRbeta library was prepared. TCRdb passed the PCR reads through MiXCR, listing each CDR3 protein once. The data contain about 980,000 distinct CDR3 sequences, about 29% of them singletons. The V call is TRBV29-1, the J call TRBJ2-7; TRBD1 matches at 9 bases. The clonotype originates from a boy younger than two who had a stem cell transplant for SCID, so the T cells may come from the graft donor. This specimen was PBMCs, mostly from graft donor cells, taken 360 days after TCRalphabeta/CD19-depleted stem cell transplant. DNA of the CDR3: TGCAGCGTGGCGTTGATGGGACAGGGCAACTACGAGCAGTACTTC. It yields the protein CSVALMGQGNYEQYF.